Presented here are 14 T cell receptor beta chains from one specimen sequenced in a study of cytomegalovirus exposure and HLA in healthy donors. Vbeta (60) and Jbeta (13) primers were used in the PCR. Assay: immunoSEQ multiplex PCR; the TCRdb copy retains only in-frame clones and omits some. The sample lists 97,000 or so clones; about 81% were seen once. Sequences were obtained from PBMCs. Source of these receptors: a man aged 35-49 years in good health and CMV-seronegative.

In its sample, this clone was seen a few times. One end of the junction is discordant with germline, which a read error may explain. This chain uses TRBV7-9 with TRBJ1-1, with 7 bases fitting TRBD1. The CDR3 covers 14 residues. Germline values: CDR1 SEHNR, CDR2 FQNEAQ (reference sequence). DNA for the CDR3: TGTTCCAGCAGCTCAAACAGGGGCGAAACTGAAGCTTTCTTT. Translation gives CSSSSNRGETEAFF.

CDR3 nucleotides: TGTGCCAGCAGTTCCGGGACAGGGAGACTCCTCTCAGGAAACACCATATATTTT. The encoded protein is CASSSGTGRLLSGNTIYF. This chain connects TRBV27 to TRBJ1-3; 9 nucleotides agree with TRBD1. The germline V gene has CDR1 MNHEY and CDR2 SMNVEV (reference sequence). The CDR3 loop spans 18 amino acids. The V gene end was trimmed by 4 bases and the J gene end by 4 bases; junction bases not matched to a gene: 14.

The gene calls are TRBV5-4 and TRBJ2-3, with 9 bases that match TRBD2. CDR3 length: 16 amino acids. CDR1 is SGHNT, CDR2 YYREEE, per germline (reference sequence). After removal of 0 bases from V and 8 bases from J, the junction contained 10 bases not matched to a gene. CDR3 sequence (DNA): TGTGCCAGCAGCTTGGCCAACGGCGGGGGGGCCGGTACGCAGTATTTT. It specifies CASSLANGGGAGTQYF. The whole variable domain, filled in from reference TRBV5-4 and TRBJ2-3, reads ETGVTQSPTHLIKTRGQQVTLRCSSQSGHNTVSWYQQALGQGPQFIFQYYREEENGRGNFPPRFSGLQFPNYSSELNVNALELDDSALYLCASSLANGGGAGTQYFGPGTRLTVL.

The chain couples TRBV7-8 to TRBJ2-7, with D possibly TRBD2 on 5 matching bases. Germline loops: CDR1 SGHVS, CDR2 FQNEAQ. The CDR3 extends over 15 amino acids. The V end was cut by 1 base, the J end by 8 bases, with 18 bases between. CDR3 protein: CASSLERARITKQYF. Here the CDR3 DNA reads TGTGCCAGCAGCTTAGAGAGGGCTAGAATAACTAAGCAGTACTTC.

The rearrangement joins TRBV19 to TRBJ1-1; 8 bases align to TRBD1. V dropped 3 bases and J dropped 0; count of bases not matched to a gene: 12. This CDR3 comprises 18 residues. Germline V lookup: CDR1 LNHDA, CDR2 SQIVND (reference sequence). The CDR3 coding sequence is TGTGCCAGTAGTATTCGCCAGGGGGCGGGTTGGGTGAACACTGAAGCTTTCTTT. Protein product: CASSIRQGAGWVNTEAFF.

The chain carries TRBV27 and TRBJ2-4, with D perhaps TRBD2 (5 bases). The ends were cut back, 0 bases at V and 8 bases at J, with 14 bases in the middle. Germline values: CDR1 MNHEY, CDR2 SMNVEV (reference sequence). The CDR3 totals 15 residues. CDR3 region: CASSLSPMWGDIQYF. The DNA for the CDR3 is TGTGCCAGCAGTTTATCACCCATGTGGGGAGACATTCAGTACTTC.

The genes are TRBV29-1 and TRBJ1-1, with D perhaps TRBD1 (6 bases). Deletions cut 3 bases from V and 7 bases from J, with 12 bases between. CDR1 is SQVTM, CDR2 ANQGSEA, per germline. This CDR3 contains 12 residues. The CDR3 protein is CSVETQGSEAFF. The DNA of the CDR3 is TGCAGCGTTGAGACACAGGGTAGTGAAGCTTTCTTT. The variable domain in full, completed from reference TRBV29-1 and TRBJ1-1, reads SAVISQKPSRDICQRGTSLTIQCQVDSQVTMMFWYRQQPGQSLTLIATANQGSEATYESGFVIDKFPISRPNLTFSTLTVSNMSPEDSSIYLCSVETQGSEAFFGQGTRLTVV.

This clone was recorded a few times. This rearrangement joins TRBV5-1 to TRBJ2-7, with 12 bases identical to TRBD1. The junction had 3 bases not matched to a gene; V was cut back by 3 bases and J by 5 bases. Germline V gene data show CDR1 as SGHRS and CDR2 as YFSETQ. The CDR3 is made up of 14 amino acids. This chain's CDR3 is CASSSGQGANEQYF. The CDR3 bases are TGCGCCAGCAGCTCGGGACAGGGGGCGAACGAGCAGTACTTC.

The rearrangement joins TRBV6-5 to TRBJ2-1, with D unclear. Trimming took off 0 bases at V and 5 bases at J, with 14 bases between the two ends. Looked up from germline, CDR1 is MNHEY and CDR2 is SVGAGI. The CDR3 is made up of 16 amino acids. The CDR3 region has the DNA TGTGCCAGCAGTTACTCATCAGGCCTACCGAACAATGAGCAGTTCTTC. Its protein is CASSYSSGLPNNEQFF.

This clone was seen a few times. This sequence joins TRBV7-7 and TRBJ2-3, with 10 nucleotides matching TRBD2. Germline-derived CDR1 and CDR2 are SSHAT and FNYEAQ (reference sequence). The CDR3 is made up of 15 amino acids. Trimming cost V 2 bases and J 5 bases; bases outside gene matches: 4. The chain's CDR3 is CASSLIAGGGDTQYF. The CDR3 DNA sequence: TGTGCCAGCAGCTTAATAGCGGGGGGAGGAGATACGCAGTATTTT.

V and J are TRBV7-6 and TRBJ1-3, with 12 bases identical to TRBD1. Per the germline V gene, CDR1 is SGHVS and CDR2 is FNYEAQ. CDR3 length: 15 residues. With 3 bases clipped from V and 4 bases from J, the junction kept 1 base outside the gene matches. The CDR3 nucleotides are TGTGCCAGCAGCTTGGGACAGGGGGCCGGAAACACCATATATTTT. It yields the protein CASSLGQGAGNTIYF.

This clone occurred a few times. V is TRBV27 and J is TRBJ2-3; D is unclear. The CDR3 is 16 residues long. V lost 2 bases, J lost 0 bases, and 12 bases lay in between. Germline V CDR1 and CDR2: MNHEY, SMNVEV (reference sequence). The CDR3 spells CASSLRVRSSTDTQYF. The CDR3 bases are TGTGCCAGCAGTTTACGGGTACGATCGAGCACAGATACGCAGTATTTT.

The J gene is TRBJ1-1, the V gene TRBV25-1; 9 bases line up with TRBD1. The CDR3 has 17 amino acids. V trimming: 2 bases; J trimming: 6 bases; junction bases outside the gene matches: 13. Germline V lookup: CDR1 MGHDK, CDR2 SYGVNS. CDR3 amino acids: CASSEALPDRGSPEAFF. CDR3 sequence (DNA): TGTGCCAGCAGTGAAGCCCTTCCGGACAGGGGTTCTCCTGAAGCTTTCTTT.

This chain links TRBV18 with TRBJ1-2; 8 bases agree with TRBD1. Germline CDR1 and CDR2: KGHSH and LQKENI. The V gene end was trimmed by 4 bases and the J gene end by 3 bases; junction bases not matched to a gene: 4. The CDR3 covers 14 residues. CDR3 sequence (DNA): TGTGCCAGCTCACTTTTGGACAGGGACTATGGCTACACCTTC. Its protein is CASSLLDRDYGYTF.